The 30 T cell receptor beta chains below all came from one sample that was sequenced in a study of blood T cell repertoires in COVID-19. Assay used: immunoSEQ multiplex PCR; TCRdb lists only in-frame clones, some missing. The sample has 200,000 or so clones; 65% to 90% are singletons. Sequenced sample: peripheral blood. The receptors derive from a middle-aged man with acute or convalescent COVID-19.

The chain employs TRBV19 and TRBJ2-7, with a tentative D call TRBD2 (6 bases). The CDR3 length is 14 residues. Per the germline V gene, CDR1 is LNHDA and CDR2 is SQIVND (reference sequence). V shed 5 bases and J shed 4 bases, with 15 bases lying between them. The CDR3 DNA is TGTGCCAGTAGTCCACCGGGACTCAGGTACGAGCAGTACTTC. It specifies CASSPPGLRYEQYF.

The chain couples TRBV10-3 to TRBJ1-6; D is perhaps TRBD1 (5 bases). Looked up from germline, CDR1 is ENHRY and CDR2 is SYGVKD. The V gene lost 7 bases and the J gene lost 3 bases, with 10 bases spanning the gap. This CDR3 spans 14 amino acids. The CDR3 sequence is CAITQGGYNSPLHF. The DNA of the CDR3 is TGTGCCATCACGCAGGGAGGCTATAATTCACCCCTCCACTTT.

The V call is TRBV6-4, the J call TRBJ1-4; the match to TRBD1 covers 10 bases. The CDR3 runs 14 residues. Per the germline V gene, CDR1 is MRHNA and CDR2 is SNTAGT. V was clipped by 11 bases and J by 8 bases; unmatched bases: 11. As DNA, the CDR3 is TGTGCCCTCACCGAAGGGACAGGGGAAGAAAAACTGTTTTTT. It specifies CALTEGTGEEKLFF.

The CDR3 DNA reads TGTGCCAGTAGTATGTTTTTCGAGCCGGGCACAGATACGCAGTATTTT. As protein: CASSMFFEPGTDTQYF. The V and J genes are TRBV19 and TRBJ2-3; D remains unclear. Trimming pared 3 bases from V and 1 base from J, leaving 14 bases between. The CDR3 totals 16 residues. Germline lookup yields CDR1 LNHDA and CDR2 SQIVND (reference sequence).

The chain has TRBV19 and TRBJ1-4; possible D gene TRBD1, 5 bases. The germline gives CDR1 LNHDA, CDR2 SQIVND (reference sequence). The CDR3 is made up of 16 amino acids. Trimming took off 1 base at V and 8 bases at J, with 17 bases between the two ends. The CDR3 is CASSIATGGWGEKLFF. In DNA, the CDR3 is TGTGCCAGTAGTATAGCCACGGGAGGATGGGGGGAAAAACTGTTTTTT.

The gene calls are TRBV12-3 or TRBV12-4 and TRBJ1-2, with a tentative D call TRBD1 (5 bases). The V and J ends lost 7 bases and 2 bases respectively, with 11 bases between them. The CDR3 has 13 residues. In DNA form, the CDR3 reads TGTGCCAGCACCCCGGGGGGGAACTATGGCTACACCTTC. Protein sequence: CASTPGGNYGYTF.

With respect to this clone: The junction departs from the called germline gene at one end, perhaps through a read error. The chain employs TRBV12-3 or TRBV12-4 and TRBJ1-2, with D unresolved. This CDR3 is 10 amino acids long. The CDR3 DNA reads as TGTGCCAGCAGTTTAGAGCCCTATGCCTTC. Its translation: CASSLEPYAF.

DNA of the CDR3: TGTGCCAGCTCAATCATCAGACCGGGCTCGGGAGGAGATACGCAGTATTTT. Its translation: CASSIIRPGSGGDTQYF. The chain couples TRBV18 to TRBJ2-3; 7 bases map to TRBD2. The CDR3 spans 17 residues. Germline lookup yields CDR1 KGHSH and CDR2 LQKENI. With 5 bases clipped from V and 5 bases from J, the junction kept 16 bases outside the gene matches.

The chain employs TRBV19 and TRBJ1-2, with D perhaps matching TRBD1 (6 bases). Trimming cost V 8 bases and J 0 bases, with 7 bases left between them. Germline V lookup: CDR1 LNHDA, CDR2 SQIVND (reference sequence). This CDR3 has 12 residues. CDR3 protein: CASRTANYGYTF. The CDR3 DNA reads TGTGCCAGTCGGACAGCTAACTATGGCTACACCTTC.

This clone was observed once. J is TRBJ1-6 and V is TRBV5-8; D remains ambiguous. The germline V and J ends were trimmed by 2 bases and 9 bases, with 24 bases remaining between them. Germline CDR1 reads SGHTS; CDR2 reads YDEGEE. CDR3 size: 18 residues. CDR3 loop: CASSFNKTPLMGGSPLHF. The CDR3 coding sequence is TGTGCCAGCAGCTTCAACAAGACACCCTTAATGGGAGGTTCACCCCTCCACTTT.

The V and J genes are TRBV11-3 and TRBJ2-5; the D gene is possibly TRBD1 (5 bases). Trimming left V 5 bases short and J 5 bases short, with 12 bases between. Germline V gene sequence: CDR1 SGHNT, CDR2 YENEEA. The CDR3 contains 13 residues. The CDR3 sequence is CASSRGWGETQYF. The DNA of the CDR3 is TGTGCCAGCAGCAGAGGTTGGGGCGAGACCCAGTACTTC.

The chain combines TRBV5-1 with TRBJ1-1; possible D gene TRBD1, 5 bases. With 4 bases removed from V and 2 bases from J, the gap between germline ends came to 18 bases. The CDR3 covers 16 residues. Germline values: CDR1 SGHRS, CDR2 YFSETQ. The CDR3 is CASSPRTGVGNTEAFF. In DNA, the CDR3 is TGCGCCAGCAGCCCTCGCACGGGGGTGGGAAACACTGAAGCTTTCTTT.

Of note for this clone: At one of its ends the junction is not consistent with the germline gene, which may arise from a read error. The chain recombines TRBV7-2 with TRBJ2-1; 8 positions match TRBD2. CDR1 is SGHTA and CDR2 is FQGNSA in the germline V gene. There are 14 residues in the CDR3. CDR3 in amino acids: CATSRRGAYNEQFF. The CDR3 DNA follows: TGTGCCACCAGCCGGCGGGGGGCCTACAATGAGCAGTTCTTC.

The V and J genes are TRBV27 and TRBJ2-5, with a possible D match to TRBD2 (6 bases). Trimming left V 1 base short and J 3 bases short, with 15 bases between. The CDR3 covers 16 residues. CDR1 is MNHEY and CDR2 is SMNVEV in the germline V gene (reference sequence). The CDR3 DNA reads as TGTGCCAGCAGTTTATACCCAGGGTCGGGAGAAGAGACCCAGTACTTC. Protein sequence: CASSLYPGSGEETQYF.

Of note for this clone: At the DNA level, this CDR3 is encoded by other sequences in the same sample as well. The CDR3: CASSATVNTEAFF. Written as DNA, the CDR3 is TGTGCCAGCAGCGCCACAGTAAACACTGAAGCTTTCTTT. This sequence joins TRBV9 and TRBJ1-1; D unclear. The CDR3 consists of 13 residues. Looked up from germline, CDR1 is SGDLS and CDR2 is YYNGEE. V lost 3 bases, J lost 2 bases, and 8 bases lay in between.

The gene calls are TRBV5-5 and TRBJ1-4; TRBD1 might be the D (6 bases). Trimming took 2 bases from V and 4 from J, leaving 15 bases between them. Germline loops: CDR1 SGHKS, CDR2 YYEKEE (reference sequence). This CDR3 has 16 amino acids. The CDR3 is CASSLGGRGINEKLFF. The CDR3 DNA is TGTGCCAGCAGCTTAGGGGGACGTGGGATTAATGAAAAACTGTTTTTT.

CDR3 DNA: TGTGCCAGCAGTACAGGGAATGGCTACACCTTC. Translating it yields CASSTGNGYTF. This chain joins TRBV6-6 and TRBJ1-2, with D perhaps matching TRBD1 (6 bases). Germline V gene lookup returns CDR1 MNHNY and CDR2 SVGAGI (reference sequence). V was trimmed by 5 bases and J by 6 bases, leaving 7 bases between them. The CDR3 has 11 amino acids.

The V gene is TRBV18, the J gene TRBJ1-3; 8 bases fit TRBD1. The CDR3 sequence is 16 residues long. Per the germline V gene, CDR1 is KGHSH and CDR2 is LQKENI. Trimming removed 3 bases from V and 0 bases from J; junction bases left unmatched: 4. The CDR3 spells CASSPGQGNSGNTIYF. The DNA of the CDR3 is TGTGCCAGCTCACCTGGACAGGGCAACTCTGGAAACACCATATATTTT.

V usage is TRBV5-1 and J usage is TRBJ1-1, with 7 bases identical to TRBD1. The CDR3 is made up of 13 amino acids. J was trimmed by 7 bases and V by 4 bases; bases with no gene match: 7. CDR1 is SGHRS, CDR2 YFSETQ, per germline. CDR3 residues: CASSPGDSREAFF. CDR3 DNA sequence: TGCGCCAGCAGCCCGGGGGACAGCCGTGAAGCTTTCTTT.

The sample holds one count of this clone. CDR3 region: CASSLGPGGAYEQYF. CDR3 bases: TGCGCCAGCAGCTTGGGGCCAGGGGGCGCGTACGAGCAGTACTTC. The chain carries TRBV5-1 and TRBJ2-7, with TRBD1 identical over 8 bases. The length of the CDR3 is 15 residues. Germline CDR1 SGHRS, CDR2 YFSETQ. Unmatched junction bases numbered 6, after V lost 0 bases and J lost 4 bases.

J is TRBJ2-3 and V is TRBV9, with D maybe TRBD2 (6 bases). CDR1 SGDLS and CDR2 YYNGEE come from the germline V gene. V dropped 4 bases and J dropped 8 bases, with 23 bases sitting between them. There are 16 residues in the CDR3. The CDR3 sequence: CASSPRLDSQLSTQYF. As DNA, the CDR3 is TGTGCCAGCAGCCCTAGACTAGATAGCCAACTCAGTACGCAGTATTTT.

V gene TRBV11-2 combines with J gene TRBJ2-5; 7 nucleotides agree with TRBD1. V lost 5 bases and J lost 1; bases outside the gene matches: 7. Germline lookup yields CDR1 SGHAT and CDR2 FQNNGV. The CDR3 runs to 15 residues. Here the CDR3 reads CASSLRGQVQETQYF. CDR3 in DNA: TGTGCCAGCAGCCTCCGAGGACAGGTCCAAGAGACCCAGTACTTC. Looking up the rest from reference TRBV11-2 and TRBJ2-5 gives the full variable domain: EAGVAQSPRYKIIEKRQSVAFWCNPISGHATLYWYQQILGQGPKLLIQFQNNGVVDDSQLPKDRFSAERLKGVDSTLKIQPAKLEDSAVYLCASSLRGQVQETQYFGPGTRLLVL.

CDR3 loop: CASSDQGQGAYEQYF. The CDR3 DNA follows: TGTGCCAGCAGTGACCAGGGTCAGGGCGCCTACGAGCAGTACTTC. The chain joins TRBV6-1 to TRBJ2-7; tentatively, D is TRBD1 (5 bases). This CDR3 is 15 amino acids long. With 3 bases removed from V and 2 bases from J, the gap between germline ends came to 14 bases. The germline V gene has CDR1 MNHNS and CDR2 SASEGT.

J is TRBJ1-2 and V is TRBV10-3; D might be TRBD1 (5 bases). Germline V gene lookup returns CDR1 ENHRY and CDR2 SYGVKD. The CDR3 loop spans 14 amino acids. V was pared by 3 bases and J by 8 bases, with 16 bases between. Here the CDR3 DNA reads TGTGCCATCAGTGATCGGACGGCAAGGGGCGGCTACACCTTC. As protein: CAISDRTARGGYTF.

The chain recombines TRBV6-1 with TRBJ1-5; 7 bases match TRBD1. The CDR3 has 15 amino acids. The V gene's germline CDR1 is MNHNS and CDR2 SASEGT. With 2 bases clipped from V and 10 bases from J, the junction kept 11 bases outside the gene matches. The CDR3 here is CASSELLGQTKPQHF. Here the CDR3 DNA reads TGTGCCAGCAGTGAACTGCTGGGACAGACTAAACCCCAGCATTTT.

This chain links TRBV9 with TRBJ2-3; 8 nucleotides match TRBD2. Trimming took 3 bases from V and 2 from J; bases not matched to a gene: 17. The length of the CDR3 is 19 residues. The germline V gene has CDR1 SGDLS and CDR2 YYNGEE. CDR3 in amino acids: CASSAAWAGGRQVTDTQYF. DNA for the CDR3: TGTGCCAGCAGCGCCGCTTGGGCGGGGGGCCGTCAAGTCACAGATACGCAGTATTTT.

V usage is TRBV12-3 or TRBV12-4 and J usage is TRBJ2-7, with D maybe TRBD1 (6 bases). The ends were cut back, 3 bases at V and 5 bases at J, with 8 bases in the middle. This CDR3 has 12 amino acids. CDR3 in DNA: TGTGCCAGCAGTTTTGGGGGCAACGAGCAGTACTTC. Protein sequence: CASSFGGNEQYF.

The V call is TRBV6-5, the J call TRBJ1-1; D is uncertain. CDR3 size: 13 residues. The V end was cut by 6 bases, the J end by 2 bases, with 10 bases between. Germline-derived CDR1 and CDR2 are MNHEY and SVGAGI. The CDR3 sequence: CASRQPANTEAFF. CDR3 sequence (DNA): TGTGCCAGCAGACAGCCAGCCAACACTGAAGCTTTCTTT.

This chain uses TRBV9 with TRBJ2-5, with a possible D match to TRBD2 (5 bases). This CDR3 region has 14 residues. Germline V gene data show CDR1 as SGDLS and CDR2 as YYNGEE. Trimming removed 0 bases from V and 3 bases from J, with 9 bases in between. The CDR3 region is CASSVAPREETQYF. CDR3 in DNA: TGTGCCAGCAGCGTAGCTCCGAGGGAAGAGACCCAGTACTTC.

The chain employs TRBV5-5 and TRBJ2-7, with D possibly TRBD1 on 6 matching bases. Per the germline V gene, CDR1 is SGHKS and CDR2 is YYEKEE (reference sequence). The CDR3 consists of 15 residues. Trimming pared 4 bases from V and 2 bases from J, leaving 16 bases between. CDR3 loop: CASSGRDINPYEQYF. CDR3 nucleotide sequence: TGTGCCAGCAGCGGCCGGGACATTAACCCCTACGAGCAGTACTTC. The full variable domain, completed using reference TRBV5-5 and TRBJ2-7, is DAGVTQSPTHLIKTRGQQVTLRCSPISGHKSVSWYQQVLGQGPQFIFQYYEKEERGRGNFPDRFSARQFPNYSSELNVNALLLGDSALYLCASSGRDINPYEQYFGPGTRLTVT.